The sequence of this TCR beta chain was determined in a study of graft-versus-host responses after intestinal transplantation (dated by TCRdb to the early 2020s). Describing the broader study: The transplants that recipients got were multivisceral, liver-intestinal, or isolated intestinal. All recipients received anti-thymocyte globulin induction followed by maintenance tacrolimus and steroids for around 3 years. Graft-versus-host and host-versus-graft alloreactive T cell clones were tracked in the graft, circulation and bone marrow after intestinal transplantation using bulk TCR-beta CDR3 sequencing. To identify alloreactive clones, pre-transplant mixed lymphocyte reaction products were sequenced and then compared with unstimulated pre-transplant donor and recipient T cells. The cohort enrolled about two dozen intestinal transplant recipients, one of whom was a retransplant, and a few patients without pretransplant specimens were excluded. A peak of at least 4% donor T cells among recipient peripheral blood mononuclear cells was the definition used for donor T cell macrochimerism. Rather than going through the commercial service, samples from a few later patients were sequenced in-house on an Illumina MiSeq and processed with MiXCR. Broad study findings and their caveats: Early after transplant, declines in HvG clones were associated with peak levels of circulating GvH clones. The conclusions were limited by the relatively low number and heterogeneity of the intestinal transplant patients. GvH clones turned up in recipient bone marrow, with some appearing earlier in ileal mucosa or blood, a pattern consistent with an intestinal mucosal origin. In patients with donor T cell macrochimerism, the allografts had high GvH to HvG T cell clonal ratios.

Libraries were built with the immunoSEQ multiplex PCR assay. Adaptive Biotechnologies carried out high-throughput TCR-beta CDR3 sequencing of genomic DNA for most patients. Regarding the original processing steps: Adaptive's ImmunoSEQ software was the source of the TCR sequencing data for 15 to 20 patients, while a few other patients were processed with MiXCR and VDJtools. CDR3 nucleotide sequences shared by donor and recipient were removed because the origin of these sequences could not be assigned. To be classed as alloreactive, a clone needed at least 2-fold expansion over unstimulated cells and a minimum CFSE-low frequency of 0.002% (template counts) or 0.001% (read counts). Mappable clones were those detected in sequenced pre-transplant spleen, lymph node, or MLR CFSE-low populations of the donor or recipient. The cumulative frequency of alloreactive clones was calculated as a percentage of all sequences, weighted by copy number. The clones in this table, taken by TCRdb from immuneACCESS, are in-frame only. Not every clone is retained; where verified, under half of the shortfall comes from an unresolved V gene, and the cause of the rest is unknown. The V and J calls and clone size are taken from that table; D and trimming were inferred from the DNA. The sample data list 25,000 to 30,000 clones, and about 80% of these were observed just once. Roughly 3% of the sample is held by the ten biggest clonotypes.

To isolate intraepithelial and lamina propria lymphocytes from graft specimens, dithiothreitol, EDTA incubations and collagenase D digestion were used. Serial intestinal graft biopsy specimens collected up to 600 days after transplant underwent bulk TCR-beta sequencing. As for this clone: Its cognate antigen has yet to be identified. The input lacks base qualities; no much larger clone sits a single base away.

From a lookup of the germline V gene, CDR1 and CDR2 are SGHTA and FQGNSA. The CDR3 sequence holds 14 residues, the cysteine and phenylalanine included. Only the CDR3 DNA stays, 42 bases, in frame from base 1. Relative to germline, V is 4 bases shorter and J is 3 bases shorter, with 13 bases between their ends. This sequence originates from a human patient who received an intestinal transplant, so some T cells may come from the graft donor. The material was ileum tissue, obtained 98 days after intestinal transplantation. The V and J segments used are TRBV7-2 and TRBJ2-7; the D gene is perhaps TRBD2, from 5 matching bases. The nucleotide sequence is TGTGCCAGCAGCTCTTATCGGGGTGACTACGAGCAGTACTTC. Its protein is CASSSYRGDYEQYF.